The clone carrying this TCR beta chain was seen ten or more times. This entry belongs to a study of T cells in Graves' hyperthyroidism and ophthalmopathy. 10 ml of fresh peripheral blood supplied the PBMCs. Amplification of TCR beta CDR3 regions used RNA as the template. The study used the HTBI primer set for a first-round RT-PCR of the TCR CDR3. TCRdb reprocessed the multiplex PCR reads via MiXCR and lists one record per CDR3 protein. The top ten clones hold over 50% of a sample with approximately 300,000 distinct CDR3 sequences, more than 15% of them seen once. Between the trimmed V and J ends, which lost 5 bases and 1 base, there was a span of 18 bases. The CDR3 is made up of 16 amino acids. CDR1 and CDR2 (germline): SGHVS, FNYEAQ.

Sequencing input: blood. This clonotype was obtained from a woman in her sixties with Graves' ophthalmopathy. J is TRBJ2-7 and V is TRBV7-6; the D gene is possibly TRBD2 (5 bases). The CDR3 sequence: CASSAAHGGSSYEQYF. The DNA of the CDR3 is TGTGCCAGCAGCGCCGCACATGGCGGGTCTTCCTACGAGCAGTACTTC.